These T cell receptor beta chains were read from a single sample in a study of response to subunit inactivated influenza vaccine. TCRdb recomputed calls from the RT-PCR reads with MiXCR, one row per CDR3 protein. This sample has 170,000 or so distinct CDR3 sequences, with about 11% found just once. The sample was CD8+ T cells sorted from PBMCs, taken 23 months after vaccination. The source is a man aged 50 to 75 who received an inactivated influenza vaccine. CDR3s include the opening cysteine and the closing phenylalanine or tryptophan. Each record gives: clone size, D gene, V gene, J gene, CDR3 protein, CDR3 DNA. The D gene is left open where the match is weak. Only part of the rows carry a size: once, few, many, or a class if the clone is expanded.

clone size: .
D gene: TRBD2
V gene: TRBV20-1
J gene: TRBJ2-7
CDR3 protein: CSASSSGGSYEQYF
CDR3 DNA: TGCAGTGCTAGTTCTAGCGGGGGCTCCTACGAGCAGTACTTC

clone size: .
D gene: TRBD2
V gene: TRBV7-9
J gene: TRBJ2-1
CDR3 protein: CASSTSGGNEQFF
CDR3 DNA: TGTGCCAGCAGCACTAGCGGGGGAAATGAGCAGTTCTTC

clone size: few
D gene: .
V gene: TRBV25-1
J gene: TRBJ1-4
CDR3 protein: CASRTEGINEKLFF
CDR3 DNA: TGTGCCAGCCGAACTGAGGGGATAAATGAAAAACTGTTTTTT

clone size: few
D gene: .
V gene: TRBV7-8
J gene: TRBJ2-5
CDR3 protein: CASSFPGLQETQYF
CDR3 DNA: TGTGCCAGCAGCTTTCCGGGACTCCAAGAGACCCAGTACTTC

clone size: many
D gene: TRBD2
V gene: TRBV4-3
J gene: TRBJ2-1
CDR3 protein: CASSSSLAGAPYNEQFF
CDR3 DNA: TGCGCCAGCAGCTCATCCTTAGCGGGGGCCCCCTACAATGAGCAGTTCTTC

clone size: .
D gene: .
V gene: TRBV7-2
J gene: TRBJ2-7
CDR3 protein: CASAYSGYEQYF
CDR3 DNA: TGTGCCAGCGCCTACTCTGGGTACGAGCAGTACTTC

clone size: few
D gene: TRBD2
V gene: TRBV7-8
J gene: TRBJ2-3
CDR3 protein: CASLSGGVTDTQYF
CDR3 DNA: TGTGCCAGCCTCAGCGGGGGGGTCACAGATACGCAGTATTTT

clone size: .
D gene: .
V gene: TRBV20-1
J gene: TRBJ2-5
CDR3 protein: CSARRGDPQETQYF
CDR3 DNA: TGCAGTGCTAGAAGAGGAGACCCCCAGGAGACCCAGTACTTC

clone size: .
D gene: TRBD2
V gene: TRBV28
J gene: TRBJ2-1
CDR3 protein: CASSLNPSGYNEQFF
CDR3 DNA: TGTGCCAGCAGTTTAAACCCTAGCGGCTACAATGAGCAGTTCTTC

clone size: few
D gene: .
V gene: TRBV13
J gene: TRBJ2-7
CDR3 protein: CASSPGELSYEQYF
CDR3 DNA: TGTGCCAGCAGCCCAGGGGAACTGTCCTACGAGCAGTACTTC

clone size: many
D gene: TRBD2
V gene: TRBV25-1
J gene: TRBJ2-1
CDR3 protein: CASSGAGVYNEQFF
CDR3 DNA: TGTGCCAGCAGTGGTGCGGGGGTATACAATGAGCAGTTCTTC

clone size: few
D gene: TRBD1
V gene: TRBV20-1
J gene: TRBJ1-2
CDR3 protein: CSAMDRGLGKNGYTF
CDR3 DNA: TGCAGTGCCATGGACAGGGGGTTAGGGAAAAATGGCTACACCTTC

clone size: .
D gene: TRBD2
V gene: TRBV28
J gene: TRBJ2-5
CDR3 protein: CASSLFAGGLQETQYF
CDR3 DNA: TGTGCCAGCAGTTTATTTGCGGGGGGACTGCAAGAGACCCAGTACTTC

clone size: few
D gene: .
V gene: TRBV16
J gene: TRBJ2-7
CDR3 protein: CASSNQPTGPYEQYF
CDR3 DNA: TGTGCCAGCAGCAACCAACCCACAGGGCCCTACGAGCAGTACTTC

clone size: .
D gene: .
V gene: TRBV7-2
J gene: TRBJ1-1
CDR3 protein: CASSRNGGDTEAFF
CDR3 DNA: TGTGCCAGCAGCCGTAATGGGGGTGACACTGAAGCTTTCTTT

clone size: many
D gene: .
V gene: TRBV12-3/TRBV12-4
J gene: TRBJ2-1
CDR3 protein: CAAAQGYNEQFF
CDR3 DNA: TGTGCCGCAGCACAGGGTTACAATGAGCAGTTCTTC

clone size: many
D gene: .
V gene: TRBV7-3
J gene: TRBJ2-3
CDR3 protein: CASSLPPGDTQYF
CDR3 DNA: TGTGCCAGCAGCTTACCCCCCGGGGATACGCAGTATTTT

clone size: many
D gene: .
V gene: TRBV12-5
J gene: TRBJ2-1
CDR3 protein: CASGLAYDGVPEQFF
CDR3 DNA: TGTGCTAGTGGTTTGGCTTACGATGGGGTGCCGGAGCAGTTCTTC

clone size: few
D gene: .
V gene: TRBV27
J gene: TRBJ1-1
CDR3 protein: CASSVGQNTEAFF
CDR3 DNA: TGTGCCAGCAGTGTGGGACAGAACACTGAAGCTTTCTTT

clone size: many
D gene: .
V gene: TRBV7-9
J gene: TRBJ2-7
CDR3 protein: CASSSPSSYEQYF
CDR3 DNA: TGTGCCAGCAGCTCCCCGAGCTCCTACGAGCAGTACTTC

clone size: .
D gene: .
V gene: TRBV3-1
J gene: TRBJ2-3
CDR3 protein: CASSQNPGPGTDTQYF
CDR3 DNA: TGTGCCAGCAGCCAAAACCCAGGCCCAGGGACGGATACGCAGTATTTT

clone size: many
D gene: TRBD2
V gene: TRBV5-1
J gene: TRBJ2-7
CDR3 protein: CASSLLAGGYEQYF
CDR3 DNA: TGTGCCAGCAGTTTGCTGGCGGGGGGTTATGAGCAGTACTTC

clone size: .
D gene: TRBD2
V gene: TRBV7-6
J gene: TRBJ2-2
CDR3 protein: CASRRLAEGTGELFF
CDR3 DNA: TGTGCCAGCAGGCGACTAGCTGAGGGGACCGGGGAGCTGTTTTTT

clone size: few
D gene: .
V gene: TRBV7-9
J gene: TRBJ2-1
CDR3 protein: CASSLGTNYNEQFF
CDR3 DNA: TGTGCCAGCAGCTTAGGGACTAACTACAATGAGCAGTTCTTC

clone size: many
D gene: TRBD1
V gene: TRBV2
J gene: TRBJ1-5
CDR3 protein: CASRPLTGANQPQHF
CDR3 DNA: TGTGCCAGCAGACCTTTGACAGGGGCCAATCAGCCCCAGCATTTT

clone size: .
D gene: .
V gene: TRBV25-1
J gene: TRBJ2-7
CDR3 protein: CASSAPSAYEQYF
CDR3 DNA: TGTGCCAGCAGTGCGCCTTCGGCCTACGAGCAGTACTTC

clone size: many
D gene: .
V gene: TRBV7-9
J gene: TRBJ2-3
CDR3 protein: CASHREDTQYF
CDR3 DNA: TGTGCCAGCCATAGAGAAGATACGCAGTATTTT

clone size: many
D gene: .
V gene: TRBV12-3/TRBV12-4
J gene: TRBJ2-7
CDR3 protein: CASSLASGNDEQYF
CDR3 DNA: TGTGCCAGCAGTTTAGCGTCAGGAAATGACGAGCAGTACTTC

clone size: .
D gene: TRBD1
V gene: TRBV4-3
J gene: TRBJ1-2
CDR3 protein: CASSLQQGGIGAVYGYTF
CDR3 DNA: TGCGCCAGCAGCCTCCAGCAGGGGGGCATCGGGGCAGTCTATGGCTACACCTTC

clone size: few
D gene: .
V gene: TRBV9
J gene: TRBJ2-1
CDR3 protein: CASSVEPGGNEQFF
CDR3 DNA: TGTGCCAGCAGCGTAGAGCCAGGGGGGAATGAGCAGTTCTTC

clone size: many
D gene: .
V gene: TRBV29-1
J gene: TRBJ2-7
CDR3 protein: CSVEDRRQGNTYEQYF
CDR3 DNA: TGCAGCGTTGAAGATCGAAGGCAGGGAAACACCTACGAGCAGTACTTC

clone size: many
D gene: .
V gene: TRBV28
J gene: TRBJ1-2
CDR3 protein: CASSFPSGRANYGYTF
CDR3 DNA: TGTGCCAGCAGTTTCCCGAGCGGCAGGGCGAACTATGGCTACACCTTC

clone size: .
D gene: .
V gene: TRBV29-1
J gene: TRBJ2-7
CDR3 protein: CSVSGGVGEQYF
CDR3 DNA: TGCAGCGTAAGCGGCGGCGTGGGAGAGCAGTACTTC

clone size: .
D gene: .
V gene: TRBV7-9
J gene: TRBJ1-2
CDR3 protein: CASSLAPGYGYTF
CDR3 DNA: TGTGCCAGCAGCTTAGCCCCGGGGTATGGCTACACCTTC

clone size: .
D gene: TRBD2
V gene: TRBV5-1
J gene: TRBJ2-6
CDR3 protein: CASSQGLDTSGTNVLTF
CDR3 DNA: TGCGCCAGCAGCCAGGGACTAGATACCTCTGGGACCAACGTCCTGACTTTC

clone size: many
D gene: TRBD2
V gene: TRBV6-5
J gene: TRBJ2-7
CDR3 protein: CASSYSRLAGGYEQYF
CDR3 DNA: TGTGCCAGCAGTTACTCGAGACTAGCGGGAGGATACGAGCAGTACTTC

clone size: few
D gene: .
V gene: TRBV6-2/TRBV6-3
J gene: TRBJ2-1
CDR3 protein: CASRLLNEQFF
CDR3 DNA: TGTGCCAGCAGGCTCCTCAATGAGCAGTTCTTC

clone size: .
D gene: TRBD2
V gene: TRBV3-1
J gene: TRBJ2-3
CDR3 protein: CASSQEGLAGTDTQYF
CDR3 DNA: TGTGCCAGCAGCCAAGAGGGACTAGCGGGAACAGATACGCAGTATTTT

clone size: .
D gene: TRBD2
V gene: TRBV29-1
J gene: TRBJ2-3
CDR3 protein: CSVEGLGSGSFDTQYF
CDR3 DNA: TGCAGCGTTGAAGGCCTTGGTAGCGGGAGTTTTGATACGCAGTATTTT

clone size: once
D gene: TRBD1
V gene: TRBV5-6
J gene: TRBJ1-3
CDR3 protein: CASSLGTGGRRSGNTIYF
CDR3 DNA: TGTGCCAGCAGCCTCGGGACAGGGGGCCGGAGGTCTGGAAACACCATATATTTT

clone size: .
D gene: TRBD2
V gene: TRBV20-1
J gene: TRBJ2-7
CDR3 protein: CSANKPGLAALEQYF
CDR3 DNA: TGCAGTGCTAACAAGCCGGGACTAGCGGCCCTAGAGCAGTACTTC

clone size: .
D gene: .
V gene: TRBV6-5
J gene: TRBJ2-2
CDR3 protein: CASSYLGAGNTGELFF
CDR3 DNA: TGTGCCAGCAGTTACTTGGGGGCCGGGAACACCGGGGAGCTGTTTTTT

clone size: .
D gene: TRBD2
V gene: TRBV20-1
J gene: TRBJ2-1
CDR3 protein: CSAQLAGDYNEQFF
CDR3 DNA: TGCAGTGCTCAACTAGCGGGAGACTACAATGAGCAGTTCTTC

clone size: .
D gene: TRBD2
V gene: TRBV19
J gene: TRBJ2-7
CDR3 protein: CASSPDSGGKYEQYF
CDR3 DNA: TGTGCCAGTAGCCCCGACTCCGGGGGGAAGTACGAGCAGTACTTC

clone size: .
D gene: TRBD1
V gene: TRBV29-1
J gene: TRBJ2-5
CDR3 protein: CSVEGLGQGPQETQYF
CDR3 DNA: TGCAGCGTTGAGGGGCTGGGACAGGGACCACAAGAGACCCAGTACTTC

clone size: many
D gene: TRBD1
V gene: TRBV5-1
J gene: TRBJ1-1
CDR3 protein: CASSPGTGGLMNTEAFF
CDR3 DNA: TGCGCCAGCAGCCCTGGGACAGGGGGCCTCATGAACACTGAAGCTTTCTTT

clone size: many
D gene: .
V gene: TRBV7-9
J gene: TRBJ2-7
CDR3 protein: CASSLGLGEQYF
CDR3 DNA: TGTGCCAGCAGCTTAGGGCTGGGCGAGCAGTACTTC

clone size: .
D gene: .
V gene: TRBV28
J gene: TRBJ2-7
CDR3 protein: CASSFRVSYEQYF
CDR3 DNA: TGTGCCAGCAGTTTCCGAGTTTCCTACGAGCAGTACTTC

clone size: few
D gene: .
V gene: TRBV5-1
J gene: TRBJ2-1
CDR3 protein: CASTSSLGYNEQFF
CDR3 DNA: TGCGCCAGCACCTCCTCGCTCGGGTACAATGAGCAGTTCTTC

clone size: many
D gene: TRBD2
V gene: TRBV4-2
J gene: TRBJ2-3
CDR3 protein: CASSQDVEFWASGTLHTDTQYF
CDR3 DNA: TGTGCCAGCAGCCAAGATGTAGAATTTTGGGCTAGCGGAACTTTGCACACAGATACGCAGTATTTT

clone size: .
D gene: .
V gene: TRBV9
J gene: TRBJ2-3
CDR3 protein: CASSVEPSTDTQYF
CDR3 DNA: TGTGCCAGCAGCGTAGAACCTAGCACAGATACGCAGTATTTT

clone size: .
D gene: .
V gene: TRBV6-2/TRBV6-3
J gene: TRBJ2-3
CDR3 protein: CASSYLYSSTDTQYF
CDR3 DNA: TGTGCCAGCAGTTACCTGTACAGTAGCACAGATACGCAGTATTTT

clone size: few
D gene: .
V gene: TRBV10-3
J gene: TRBJ2-7
CDR3 protein: CAISESNRTYEQYF
CDR3 DNA: TGTGCCATCAGTGAGTCGAACAGGACCTACGAGCAGTACTTC

clone size: few
D gene: .
V gene: TRBV11-2
J gene: TRBJ2-1
CDR3 protein: CASSLGASYNEQFF
CDR3 DNA: TGTGCCAGCAGCTTGGGAGCCTCCTACAATGAGCAGTTCTTC

clone size: few
D gene: TRBD2
V gene: TRBV29-1
J gene: TRBJ2-1
CDR3 protein: CSGFSTSGHNEQFF
CDR3 DNA: TGCAGCGGTTTCTCGACTAGCGGACACAATGAGCAGTTCTTC

clone size: .
D gene: TRBD1
V gene: TRBV7-9
J gene: TRBJ2-7
CDR3 protein: CASSSTGGVHEQYF
CDR3 DNA: TGTGCCAGCAGCTCTACAGGGGGCGTCCACGAGCAGTACTTC

clone size: .
D gene: .
V gene: TRBV28
J gene: TRBJ1-4
CDR3 protein: CASSLIPQTGEKLFF
CDR3 DNA: TGTGCCAGCAGTTTAATCCCCCAGACTGGGGAAAAACTGTTTTTT